Shown below are 12 T cell receptor beta chains from a single sample sequenced in a study of Graves' ophthalmopathy and Graves' hyperthyroidism. Amplified material comprised TCR beta CDR3 regions derived from RNA transcripts. HTBI primers served in a first-round RT-PCR, which a second-round multiplex PCR followed. From the multiplex PCR reads, TCRdb called clonotypes with MiXCR, one entry per CDR3 protein. The sample carries around 170,000 distinct CDR3 sequences, more than 30% recorded once. Input material: peripheral blood. The receptors come from a woman aged 40 to 55 with Graves' ophthalmopathy.

The rearrangement joins TRBV12-3 or TRBV12-4 to TRBJ1-1; D unresolved. Trimming removed 7 bases at V and 0 bases at J, with 9 bases between. The CDR3 loop spans 13 amino acids. The CDR3 loop reads CASTNTMNTEAFF. The CDR3 region has the DNA TGTGCCAGCACCAACACCATGAACACTGAAGCTTTCTTT.

V gene TRBV12-3 or TRBV12-4 combines with J gene TRBJ2-7; possibly TRBD1 for D (6 bases). The germline V and J ends were trimmed by 2 bases and 2 bases, with 10 bases remaining between them. The CDR3 is made up of 14 amino acids. The CDR3 DNA is TGTGCCAGCAGTTTACTCCAGGGGACCTACGAGCAGTACTTC. It translates to CASSLLQGTYEQYF.

The gene calls are TRBV7-2 and TRBJ2-7; possibly TRBD2 for D (6 bases). V lost 2 bases and J lost 0, with 26 bases in between. There are 20 residues in the CDR3. The germline V gene encodes CDR1 SGHTA and CDR2 FQGNSA. CDR3 DNA: TGTGCCAGCAGCTTACCCTCGGGAAAGCGGGCTCACCAAAGCTCCTACGAGCAGTACTTC. The encoded protein is CASSLPSGKRAHQSSYEQYF. The full variable domain, completed using reference TRBV7-2 and TRBJ2-7, is GAGVSQSPSNKVTEKGKDVELRCDPISGHTALYWYRQSLGQGLEFLIYFQGNSAPDKSGLPSDRFSAERTGGSVSTLTIQRTQQEDSAVYLCASSLPSGKRAHQSSYEQYFGPGTRLTVT.

This clonotype was seen ten or more times. The chain links TRBV2 to TRBJ1-2; D call uncertain. V lost 2 bases, J lost 7 bases, and 17 bases lay in between. The CDR3 has 15 residues. Germline lookup yields CDR1 SNHLY and CDR2 FYNNEI. The CDR3 protein is CASSEFGQITFGYTF. CDR3 nucleotides: TGTGCCAGCAGTGAATTTGGGCAGATTACCTTTGGCTACACCTTC.

Ten or more counts support this clonotype. The chain combines TRBV6-6 with TRBJ1-5, with D tentatively TRBD1 (6 bases). V dropped 6 bases and J dropped 6 bases, with 12 bases sitting between them. Germline values: CDR1 MNHNY, CDR2 SVGAGI (reference sequence). CDR3 size: 13 residues. As DNA, the CDR3 is TGTGCCAGCAGATATACAGGGAGTCAGCCCCAGCATTTT. Its protein product is CASRYTGSQPQHF.

V is TRBV19 and J is TRBJ1-2; D is perhaps TRBD1 (6 bases). The CDR3 is 19 amino acids. The germline CDR1 and CDR2 sequences are LNHDA and SQIVND (reference sequence). V was pared by 3 bases and J by 0 bases, with 23 bases between. The CDR3, as DNA: TGTGCCAGTAGTATCTCCAGGTGGGGGCAGGACCCCTCTAACTATGGCTACACCTTC. Residues: CASSISRWGQDPSNYGYTF.

This clonotype was recorded many times. V and J are TRBV6-4 and TRBJ1-2, with TRBD1 identical over 10 bases. The CDR3 extends over 17 amino acids. With 6 bases clipped from V and 1 base from J, the junction kept 11 bases outside the gene matches. The germline V gene has CDR1 MRHNA and CDR2 SNTAGT. The CDR3 sequence: CASRHPGTGVFNYGYTF. In DNA form, the CDR3 reads TGTGCCAGCAGACACCCTGGGACAGGGGTATTTAACTATGGCTACACCTTC.

This clonotype was counted ten times or more. This chain joins TRBV11-2 and TRBJ2-5; either TRBD1 or TRBD2 may supply D (5 bases each). The V end was cut by 3 bases, the J end by 5 bases, with 16 bases between. The V gene's germline CDR1 is SGHAT and CDR2 FQNNGV. The CDR3 sequence is 15 residues long. Here the CDR3 reads CASSFLPLWGETQYF. The CDR3 DNA sequence: TGTGCCAGCAGCTTTCTCCCGTTATGGGGGGAGACCCAGTACTTC. The whole variable domain, remainder taken from reference TRBV11-2 and TRBJ2-5, is EAGVAQSPRYKIIEKRQSVAFWCNPISGHATLYWYQQILGQGPKLLIQFQNNGVVDDSQLPKDRFSAERLKGVDSTLKIQPAKLEDSAVYLCASSFLPLWGETQYFGPGTRLLVL.

This clonotype was seen repeatedly, ten times or more. The rearrangement links TRBV28 to TRBJ2-7; 8 positions agree with TRBD1. Germline CDR1 and CDR2: MDHEN and SYDVKM. The V segment lost 5 bases and the J segment 5 bases; nucleotides outside the gene matches: 11. This CDR3 has 15 amino acids. The CDR3 bases are TGTGCCAGCAGTACGACCCGGGACAGGTTGCACGAGCAGTACTTC. Its protein product is CASSTTRDRLHEQYF. Full variable domain (missing parts from reference TRBV28 and TRBJ2-7): DVKVTQSSRYLVKRTGEKVFLECVQDMDHENMFWYRQDPGLGLRLIYFSYDVKMKEKGDIPEGYSVSREKKERFSLILESASTNQTSMYLCASSTTRDRLHEQYFGPGTRLTVT.

The rearrangement uses TRBV7-2 and TRBJ2-5; no clear D. In germline, CDR1 is SGHTA, CDR2 FQGNSA. The CDR3 runs to 11 residues. V shed 10 bases and J shed 2 bases, with 8 bases lying between them. The CDR3 DNA reads TGTGCCAAGAGCCAACAAGAGACCCAGTACTTC. Protein product: CAKSQQETQYF.

This sequence joins TRBV6-1 and TRBJ1-2; TRBD1 matches at 9 bases. Germline assignment: CDR1 MNHNS and CDR2 SASEGT. With 6 bases clipped from V and 5 bases from J, the junction kept 13 bases outside the gene matches. The CDR3 spans 16 residues. CDR3 bases: TGTGCCAGCAGCCCGACGGGACAGGGCCATTCTTATGGCTACACCTTC. Residues: CASSPTGQGHSYGYTF.

This clonotype was picked up many times. The chain combines TRBV20-1 with TRBJ1-2; TRBD1 matches 7 bases. After removal of 2 bases from V and 5 bases from J, the junction contained 2 bases not matched to a gene. The CDR3 runs 12 residues. The germline V gene encodes CDR1 DFQATT and CDR2 SNEGSKA (reference sequence). CDR3 region: CSARNRGYGYTF. In nucleotides, the CDR3 is TGCAGTGCTAGAAACAGGGGTTATGGCTACACCTTC.